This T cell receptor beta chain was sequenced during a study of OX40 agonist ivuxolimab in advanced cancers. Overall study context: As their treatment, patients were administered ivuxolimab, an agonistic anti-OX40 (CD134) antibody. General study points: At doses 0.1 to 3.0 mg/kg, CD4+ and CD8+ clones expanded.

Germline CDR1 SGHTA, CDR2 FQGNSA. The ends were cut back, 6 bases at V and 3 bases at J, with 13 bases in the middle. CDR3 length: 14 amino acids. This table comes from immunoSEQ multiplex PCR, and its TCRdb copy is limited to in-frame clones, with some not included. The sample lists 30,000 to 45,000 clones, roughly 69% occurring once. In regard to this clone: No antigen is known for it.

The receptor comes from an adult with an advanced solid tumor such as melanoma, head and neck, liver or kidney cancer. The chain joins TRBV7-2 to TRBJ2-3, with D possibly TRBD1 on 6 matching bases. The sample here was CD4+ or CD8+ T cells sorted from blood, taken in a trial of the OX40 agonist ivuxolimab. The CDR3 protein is CASSYRVRTDTQYF. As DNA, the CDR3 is TGTGCCAGCAGTTACAGGGTCAGGACAGATACGCAGTATTTT.